The 19 T cell receptor beta chains listed next were all sequenced from one sample in a study of T cells in Graves' hyperthyroidism and ophthalmopathy. From RNA transcripts, TCR beta CDR3 regions were amplified. The HTBI primer set drove a first-round RT-PCR of the TCR CDR3. A single record per CDR3 protein comes from TCRdb applying MiXCR to the multiplex PCR reads. The table includes a few hundred thousand distinct CDR3 sequences, approximately 20% detected once. The sample comprised blood. These receptor sequences come from a man in his forties or fifties with Graves' hyperthyroidism.

This clonotype was recorded many times. V gene TRBV20-1 combines with J gene TRBJ2-3, with unresolved D. This CDR3 region has 14 residues. Trimming left V 5 bases short and J 0 bases short, with 12 bases between. Germline CDR1 is DFQATT and CDR2 is SNEGSKA (reference sequence). The CDR3 DNA is TGCAGTGCTGTGTCTAACCCTAGCACAGATACGCAGTATTTT. Amino acids: CSAVSNPSTDTQYF.

This clonotype was counted at least ten times. The chain links TRBV5-1 to TRBJ1-1, with TRBD1 as a possible D gene (6 bases). Germline-derived CDR1 and CDR2 are SGHRS and YFSETQ. Between the trimmed V and J ends, which lost 0 bases and 1 base, there was a span of 13 bases. The CDR3 spans 16 residues. CDR3 DNA sequence: TGCGCCAGCAGCTTGGTTGGGGGGCAGGGGAACACTGAAGCTTTCTTT. Amino acid sequence: CASSLVGGQGNTEAFF.

Ten or more counts support this clonotype. The chain uses TRBV7-9 and TRBJ2-2; a possible D gene is TRBD1 (5 bases). The V gene lost 5 bases and the J gene lost 1 base, with 8 bases spanning the gap. CDR1 is SEHNR and CDR2 is FQNEAQ in the germline V gene (reference sequence). The CDR3 is 14 amino acids. CDR3 sequence (DNA): TGTGCCAGCAGCCAAGGACAGAACACCGGGGAGCTGTTTTTT. Its protein product is CASSQGQNTGELFF.

The chain links TRBV28 to TRBJ2-1, with TRBD1 matching 7 bases. CDR1 and CDR2 (germline): MDHEN, SYDVKM. J was trimmed by 4 bases and V by 5 bases; bases with no gene match: 11. The CDR3 spans 16 residues. CDR3 loop: CASSDPAQGKYNEQFF. The CDR3, as DNA: TGTGCCAGCAGTGACCCCGCACAGGGGAAATACAATGAGCAGTTCTTC.

In this sample, this clonotype turned up many times. This sequence joins TRBV6-1 and TRBJ1-2; TRBD1 aligns across 7 bases. The length of the CDR3 is 15 residues. V shed 3 bases and J 2 bases; nucleotides not matched to a gene: 6. The V gene's germline CDR1 is MNHNS and CDR2 SASEGT. The CDR3 DNA reads TGTGCCAGCAGTGAGATTAGACAGGGAAACTATGGCTACACCTTC. Protein sequence: CASSEIRQGNYGYTF.

The chain joins TRBV6-1 to TRBJ1-2, with D unclear. The CDR3 sequence is 12 residues long. Germline V gives CDR1 MNHNS, CDR2 SASEGT. The germline V and J ends were trimmed by 6 bases and 5 bases, with 10 bases remaining between them. This chain's CDR3 is CASSGDFYGYTF. In nucleotides, the CDR3 is TGTGCCAGCAGCGGCGACTTTTATGGCTACACCTTC.

V usage is TRBV5-8 and J usage is TRBJ2-7, with a possible D match to TRBD2 (7 bases). The germline V and J ends were trimmed by 2 bases and 4 bases, with 13 bases remaining between them. Germline loops: CDR1 SGHTS, CDR2 YDEGEE. CDR3 length: 14 amino acids. CDR3 loop: CASSLGGAHYEQYF. In nucleotides, the CDR3 is TGTGCCAGCAGCTTAGGGGGGGCGCATTACGAGCAGTACTTC.

This clonotype was recorded a few times. The genes are TRBV6-1 and TRBJ1-4; D might be TRBD1 (6 bases). The germline V gene has CDR1 MNHNS and CDR2 SASEGT. The V end lost 6 bases, the J end lost 7 bases, and 21 bases lay between the germline ends. The CDR3 covers 16 residues. CDR3 DNA: TGTGCCAGCAGCCGAGCTACAGGGACAACTCTTGAAAAACTGTTTTTT. Encoded protein: CASSRATGTTLEKLFF.

This clonotype occurred many times. The J gene is TRBJ1-1, the V gene TRBV28; D remains unclear. This CDR3 is 15 amino acids long. CDR1 is MDHEN and CDR2 is SYDVKM in the germline V gene. V lost 2 bases and J lost 1, with 11 bases in between. CDR3 DNA: TGTGCCAGCAGTTTAGGTGGTAACAGGAACACTGAAGCTTTCTTT. It translates to CASSLGGNRNTEAFF.

V and J are TRBV29-1 and TRBJ2-1; the D gene could be TRBD1 or TRBD2 (5 bases each). V dropped 8 bases and J dropped 10 bases, with 24 bases sitting between them. The germline CDR1 and CDR2 sequences are SQVTM and ANQGSEA. The CDR3 runs 14 residues. Written as DNA, the CDR3 is TGCAGCACAGCCTGGATAGGTGGGGGACGGGAGCAGTTCTTC. It translates to CSTAWIGGGREQFF.

This clonotype was seen many times. The chain joins TRBV30 to TRBJ2-3; D not resolved. The CDR3 loop spans 11 amino acids. Germline V gene data show CDR1 as GTSNPN and CDR2 as SVGIG (reference sequence). V was trimmed by 6 bases and J by 6 bases, leaving 10 bases between them. CDR3 coding DNA: TGTGCCTGCTCCTTTGCCGATACGCAGTATTTT. It is translated as CACSFADTQYF.

This clonotype was observed at least ten times. The chain has TRBV7-3 and TRBJ1-1, with D hard to call. Germline loops: CDR1 SGHTA, CDR2 FQGTGA. The CDR3 has 14 residues. Trimming removed 8 bases at V and 1 base at J, with 14 bases between. The CDR3 spells CASRLSAANTEAFF. In DNA form, the CDR3 reads TGTGCCAGCCGTCTTTCGGCGGCGAACACTGAAGCTTTCTTT.

This clonotype has a count of ten or more. The gene calls are TRBV13 and TRBJ1-4; D possibly corresponds to TRBD1 (5 bases). V lost 1 base, J lost 5 bases, and 11 bases lay in between. The CDR3 is 15 residues long. Germline assignment: CDR1 PRHDT and CDR2 FYEKMQ (reference sequence). DNA of the CDR3: TGTGCCAGCAGCTTAGTGGGGACGCGGAATGAAAAACTGTTTTTT. Translated: CASSLVGTRNEKLFF. The complete variable domain, with remaining parts taken from reference TRBV13 and TRBJ1-4, reads AAGVIQSPRHLIKEKRETATLKCYPIPRHDTVYWYQQGPGQDPQFLISFYEKMQSDKGSIPDRFSAQQFSDYHSELNMSSLELGDSALYFCASSLVGTRNEKLFFGSGTQLSVL.

This chain joins TRBV4-3 and TRBJ2-4, with 9 bases matching TRBD2. The CDR3 covers 16 residues. J was trimmed by 8 bases and V by 5 bases; bases with no gene match: 13. Germline lookup yields CDR1 LGHNA and CDR2 YSLEER. The CDR3, as DNA: TGCGCCAGCAGCACAGTAGCGGGGGCCTGGGAAGACATTCAGTACTTC. The encoded protein is CASSTVAGAWEDIQYF.

This clonotype was found many times. The genes are TRBV5-5 and TRBJ1-1, with D possibly being TRBD1 (5 bases). Germline V gives CDR1 SGHKS, CDR2 YYEKEE (reference sequence). This CDR3 has 15 residues. Trimming stripped 1 base from V and 1 base from J, with 11 bases between. The CDR3 here is CASSLRGGQNTEAFF. CDR3 DNA sequence: TGTGCCAGCAGCTTGAGGGGAGGCCAGAACACTGAAGCTTTCTTT.

To note about this clonotype: At one end, the junction sequence differs from germline, possibly due to a read error. The rearrangement links TRBV20-1 to TRBJ1-2, with TRBD1 matching 7 bases. This CDR3 has 15 residues. Germline V CDR1 and CDR2: DFQATT, SNEGSKA (reference sequence). The CDR3 sequence: CSARRNKGANHGYTF. The CDR3 nucleotides are TGCAGTGCTAGAAGGAATAAGGGGGCTAACCATGGCTACACCTTC.

This chain links TRBV19 with TRBJ2-3, with D unresolved. Per germline, CDR1 LNHDA and CDR2 SQIVND (reference sequence). Trimming cost V 3 bases and J 4 bases, with 14 bases left between them. CDR3 length: 15 residues. The CDR3 DNA sequence: TGTGCCAGTAGTATCAATCCAGGCGGCGCAGATACGCAGTATTTT. It codes for CASSINPGGADTQYF.

The rearrangement uses TRBV6-4 and TRBJ1-1; D unresolved. CDR3 size: 13 residues. The germline CDR1 and CDR2 sequences are MRHNA and SNTAGT. V was shortened by 5 bases and J by 5 bases, with 12 bases between the two germline ends. CDR3 nucleotide sequence: TGTGCCAGCAGTTATGTCCTCGGGACTGAAGCTTTCTTT. Its protein product is CASSYVLGTEAFF.

A remark on this clonotype: Given a much more abundant clone one base away, this may be a read error. This chain links TRBV3-2 with TRBJ1-3; the table's TRBD1 call for D was not verified on the DNA. TRBV3-2 is assigned pseudogene status. The CDR3 extends over 15 amino acids. CDR3 nucleotide sequence: TGTGCCAGCAGCCGAGATAGCGGCGCAGGAAACACCATATATTTT. This sequence encodes CASSRDSGAGNTIYF.